A single TCR beta chain is shown here with its context. The data stem from a study of control samples from healthy donors and cancer patients. TCRdb's copy holds only in-frame clones and misses some; the assay was immunoSEQ multiplex PCR. The sample has roughly 170,000 clones; approximately 95% are singletons. Trimming left V 6 bases short and J 12 bases short, with 21 bases between. Per germline, CDR1 KGHSH and CDR2 LQKENI. The CDR3 has 14 residues. The clonotype was recovered from a man younger than 35 in good health. The sample consisted of blood. The chain combines TRBV18 with TRBJ2-1, with D unclear. The CDR3 region has the DNA TGTGCCAGCTCGCTCCCGGACGGTCAGGTGGGGCAGTTCTTC. It yields the protein CASSLPDGQVGQFF.